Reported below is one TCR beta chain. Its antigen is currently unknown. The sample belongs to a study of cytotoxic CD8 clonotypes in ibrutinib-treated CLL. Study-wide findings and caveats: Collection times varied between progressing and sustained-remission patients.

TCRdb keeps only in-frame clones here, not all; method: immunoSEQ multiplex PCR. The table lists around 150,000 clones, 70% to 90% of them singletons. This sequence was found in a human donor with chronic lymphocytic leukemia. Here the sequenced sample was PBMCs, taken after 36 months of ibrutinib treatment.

CDR3 region: CASSLWESYNEQFF. Here the CDR3 DNA reads TGCGCCAGCAGCTTGTGGGAATCCTACAATGAGCAGTTCTTC. The V gene is TRBV5-1, the J gene TRBJ2-1; D remains unclear. This CDR3 region has 14 residues. The ends were cut back, 1 base at V and 1 base at J, with 6 bases in the middle. Germline CDR1 SGHRS, CDR2 YFSETQ.